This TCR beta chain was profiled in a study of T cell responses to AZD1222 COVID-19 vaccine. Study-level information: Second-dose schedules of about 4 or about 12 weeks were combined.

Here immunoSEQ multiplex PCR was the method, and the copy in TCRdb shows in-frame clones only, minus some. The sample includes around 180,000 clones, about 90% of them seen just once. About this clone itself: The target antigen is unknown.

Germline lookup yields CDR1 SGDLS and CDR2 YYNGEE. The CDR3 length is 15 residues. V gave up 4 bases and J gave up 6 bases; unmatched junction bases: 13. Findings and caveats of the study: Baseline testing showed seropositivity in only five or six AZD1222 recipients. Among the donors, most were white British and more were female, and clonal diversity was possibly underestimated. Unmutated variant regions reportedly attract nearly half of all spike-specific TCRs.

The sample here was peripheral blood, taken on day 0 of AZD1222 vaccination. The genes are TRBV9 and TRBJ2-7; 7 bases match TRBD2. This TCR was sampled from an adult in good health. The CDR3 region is CASSPRTRGRREQYF. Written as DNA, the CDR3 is TGTGCCAGCAGCCCACGGACTAGGGGTCGGCGCGAGCAGTACTTC.